This T cell receptor (beta chain) is from a study of blood T cell repertoires in COVID-19. Study information: The United States, Italy and Spain provided the acute and convalescent COVID-19 samples. Sources were T cells, B-cell-depleted T cells, or PBMCs; the material itself was cDNA or gDNA.

The authors' processing: The assay estimated nucleated cells by amplifying reference gene primers. Sequencing was performed with immunoSEQ multiplex PCR; in TCRdb, only in-frame clones are kept and a portion is missing. V and J calls and clone size are copied from that table; D and trimming were computed from the DNA. The sample shows about 270,000 clones, 82% of them seen only once. The CDR3 covers 14 residues. V shed 2 bases and J shed 5 bases, with 12 bases lying between them. CDR1 is MNHEY and CDR2 is SMNVEV in the germline V gene (reference sequence). The chain recombines TRBV27 with TRBJ1-2; tentatively, D is TRBD1 (6 bases). The sequenced material came from peripheral blood. The clonotype originates from a woman aged 18-29 years with acute or convalescent COVID-19. This chain's CDR3 is CASSLNLGGYGYTF. In DNA form, the CDR3 reads TGTGCCAGCAGTTTAAATCTAGGGGGATATGGCTACACCTTC.